The T cell receptor beta chain described here comes from a study of T cell changes during pregnancy in multiple sclerosis. Data came from immunoSEQ multiplex PCR; TCRdb stores just in-frame clones and leaves some out. This table has tens of thousands of clones, approximately 90% appearing once. The CDR3 has 14 amino acids. V shed 3 bases, J shed 6 bases, and the junction held 7 bases outside the gene matches. Germline V lookup: CDR1 PRHDT, CDR2 FYEKMQ (reference sequence). The chain has TRBV13 and TRBJ2-7; TRBD1 matches at 8 bases. The source material was peripheral blood, sampled in the first trimester of pregnancy. The source of this sequence is a female donor in good health, enrolled as a control in a pregnancy study. CDR3 region: CASSFPLGTGEQYF. The CDR3 DNA is TGTGCCAGCAGCTTTCCGCTAGGGACAGGCGAGCAGTACTTC.